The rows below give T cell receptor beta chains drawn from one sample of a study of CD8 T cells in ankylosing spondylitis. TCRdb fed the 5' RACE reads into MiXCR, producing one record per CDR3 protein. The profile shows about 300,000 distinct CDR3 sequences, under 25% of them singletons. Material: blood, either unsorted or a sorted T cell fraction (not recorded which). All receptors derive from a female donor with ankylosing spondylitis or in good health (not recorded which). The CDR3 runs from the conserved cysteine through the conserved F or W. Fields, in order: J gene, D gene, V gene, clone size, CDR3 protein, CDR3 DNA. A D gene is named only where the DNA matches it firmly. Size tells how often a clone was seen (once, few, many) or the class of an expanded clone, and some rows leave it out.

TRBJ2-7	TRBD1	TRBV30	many	CAWGGQGATSQYF	TGTGCCTGGGGGGGACAGGGCGCTACTTCGCAGTACTTC
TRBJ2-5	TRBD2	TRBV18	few	CASSPPLAEGTQYF	TGTGCCAGCTCACCACCCCTAGCGGAGGGGACCCAGTACTTC
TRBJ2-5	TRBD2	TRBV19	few	CASSRGLAGRETQYF	TGTGCCAGTAGTCGGGGACTAGCGGGAAGAGAGACCCAGTACTTC
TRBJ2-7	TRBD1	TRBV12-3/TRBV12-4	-	CASSSGTGPYEQYF	TGTGCCAGCAGTTCCGGGACAGGACCCTACGAGCAGTACTTC
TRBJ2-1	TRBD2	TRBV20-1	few	CSATGLAGSEQFF	TGCAGTGCAACGGGACTAGCGGGATCTGAGCAGTTCTTC
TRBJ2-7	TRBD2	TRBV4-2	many	CASSQDPLAGDAQYF	TGTGCCAGCAGCCAAGACCCCCTAGCGGGAGATGCGCAGTACTTC
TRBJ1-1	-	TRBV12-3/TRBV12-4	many	CASRLNTEAFF	TGTGCCAGCAGGTTGAACACTGAAGCTTTCTTT
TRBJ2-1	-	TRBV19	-	CASSIATSWRYNEQFF	TGTGCCAGTAGTATCGCCACTTCTTGGCGATACAATGAGCAGTTCTTC
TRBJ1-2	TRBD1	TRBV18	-	CASSPRDRSHYGYTF	TGTGCCAGCTCACCTCGGGACAGGTCGCACTATGGCTACACCTTC
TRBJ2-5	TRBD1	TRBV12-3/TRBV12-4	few	CASSFSGTGSATQYF	TGTGCCAGCAGTTTCTCGGGGACAGGGAGTGCGACCCAGTACTTC
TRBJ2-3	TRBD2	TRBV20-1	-	CSANDPGLARTDTQYF	TGCAGTGCTAACGATCCCGGACTAGCCCGCACAGATACGCAGTATTTT
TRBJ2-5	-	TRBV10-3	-	CAISESVSGAKETQYF	TGTGCCATCAGTGAGTCGGTTAGTGGGGCAAAAGAGACCCAGTACTTC
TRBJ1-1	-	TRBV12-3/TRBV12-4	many	CASSAMVDTEAFF	TGTGCCAGCAGTGCCATGGTGGACACTGAAGCTTTCTTT
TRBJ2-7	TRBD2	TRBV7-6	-	CASSSLERGRDEQYF	TGTGCCAGCAGCTCCTTAGAGCGGGGGAGGGACGAGCAGTACTTC
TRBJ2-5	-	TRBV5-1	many	CASSVTQETQYF	TGCGCCAGCAGCGTAACACAAGAGACCCAGTACTTC
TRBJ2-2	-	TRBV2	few	CASSGDYTGELFF	TGTGCCAGCAGCGGGGACTACACCGGGGAGCTGTTTTTT
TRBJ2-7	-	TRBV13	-	CASSFRGPLSYEQYF	TGTGCCAGCAGCTTCCGTGGACCTCTCTCCTACGAGCAGTACTTC
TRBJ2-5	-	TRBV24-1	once	CATSDRIRETQYF	TGTGCCACCAGTGACAGAATTCGGGAGACCCAGTACTTC
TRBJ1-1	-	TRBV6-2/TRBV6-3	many	CASSRIREMNTEAFF	TGTGCCAGCAGTCGAATCCGTGAGATGAACACTGAAGCTTTCTTT
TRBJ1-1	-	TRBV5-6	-	CASSLIGRAGTEAFF	TGTGCCAGCAGCTTGATAGGCAGGGCGGGCACTGAAGCTTTCTTT
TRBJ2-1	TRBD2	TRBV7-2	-	CASSLDSGTYNEQFF	TGTGCCAGCAGCTTAGATAGCGGGACGTACAATGAGCAGTTCTTC
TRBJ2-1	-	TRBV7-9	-	CASSFSRVSEQFF	TGTGCCAGCAGCTTCTCCAGGGTCAGTGAGCAGTTCTTC
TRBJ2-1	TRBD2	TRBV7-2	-	CASSQAWGGSALAEQFF	TGTGCCAGCAGCCAGGCCTGGGGGGGATCGGCTTTGGCTGAGCAGTTCTTC
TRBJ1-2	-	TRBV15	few	CATGKDRHSGYGYTF	TGTGCCACCGGAAAGGACAGACACTCAGGGTATGGCTACACCTTC
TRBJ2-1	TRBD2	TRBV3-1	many	CASSRGLVVGEQFF	TGTGCCAGCAGCCGGGGACTAGTGGTGGGCGAGCAGTTCTTC
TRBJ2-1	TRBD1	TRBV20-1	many	CSAGDRTLYNEQFF	TGCAGTGCTGGGGACAGGACTCTCTACAATGAGCAGTTCTTC
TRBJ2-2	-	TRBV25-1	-	CASSEIWGNTGELFF	TGTGCCAGCAGTGAAATTTGGGGGAACACCGGGGAGCTGTTTTTT